The source of this TCR beta chain is a study of blood T cell repertoires in COVID-19 (dated by TCRdb to between 2020 and 2021). Background for the entire study: The collaborator samples originated in the United States, Italy and Spain and spanned the acute and convalescent phases of COVID-19. The prospective study material was composed of cDNA or gDNA derived from T cells, B-cell-depleted T cells, or PBMCs. Deeply sampled blood TCRbeta repertoires from subjects exposed to, actively infected with, or recovered from COVID-19 were included in the dataset. The repertoires were released in a freely available public database intended as a resource for research on the immune response to SARS-CoV-2. Samples came from the ongoing ImmuneRACE study (first 160 participants) plus 1,254 subjects from 6 global collaborators. Nearly every sample came with metadata listing a de-identified subject ID, COVID-19 status, age in years and sex. Where available, HLA class I and class II types were obtained from metadata supplied by the sample provider rather than from assay-based typing.

On this clone: The target of this receptor is not known. Per-nucleotide qualities are absent, and no much larger clonotype sits a single base away.

General findings and caveats noted by the study authors: The amount of clinical and demographic metadata varied by source and participant and was provided uncurated.

The CDR3 spans 15 residues, from the cysteine through the phenylalanine. CDR3 DNA is the only sequence kept; it has 45 bases, read in frame from the first base. V ends up 7 bases short and J 5 bases short, with an unmatched junction base count of 12. CDR1 SGHTA and CDR2 FQGNSA were looked up in the germline V gene. In the prospective study, participants were 18 to 89 years old, resided in fewer than 25 geographic areas of the United States, and were enrolled through a virtual design. Cohort assignment in the prospective study relied on participant-reported clinical history from a screening survey and a study questionnaire. For ImmuneRACE Cohort 3, a participant was defined as recovered based on two consecutive negative NP/OP PCR tests, clearance by a healthcare professional, or resolution of symptoms. Mobile phlebotomists in the prospective study collected whole blood, serum and a nasopharyngeal or oropharyngeal swab from every participant. Over a roughly two-month period, participants in the prospective study had the option of providing additional blood draws and questionnaires. Prospective study blood samples were shipped either frozen or at room temperature before DNA extraction.

The immunoSEQ Assay, a bias-controlled multiplex PCR, was used to amplify TCRbeta CDR3 regions from genomic DNA. Per the authors' processing: The number of nucleated cells in each sample was estimated by amplification of reference gene primers within the assay. To quantify the absolute abundance of each unique TCRbeta CDR3 rearrangement, sequence reads were collapsed and filtered. For each sample, productive Simpson clonality was calculated as the square root of Simpson's diversity index across productive rearrangements. TCRdb mirrors the immuneACCESS table, restricted to in-frame sequences. Some clones are absent from its copies; in checked studies, under half trace to an unresolved V gene, and the reason for the others is unknown. V and J calls and clone size come straight from that table; D and trimming were deduced from the DNA. Across this sample there are 150,000 to 200,000 clones, with around 84% seen only once. The biggest ten clones account for roughly 8% of the sample.

Input material: PBMCs or T cells enriched from blood (not recorded which). Recombination linked TRBV7-2 to TRBJ2-5; TRBD2 fits 8 bases in the junction. This TCR was recovered from a woman in her fifties or sixties who had recovered from COVID-19. The DNA is TGTGCCAGCAAACCTGGGCGGGGGGCCTGGGAGACCCAGTACTTC. Its translation is CASKPGRGAWETQYF.